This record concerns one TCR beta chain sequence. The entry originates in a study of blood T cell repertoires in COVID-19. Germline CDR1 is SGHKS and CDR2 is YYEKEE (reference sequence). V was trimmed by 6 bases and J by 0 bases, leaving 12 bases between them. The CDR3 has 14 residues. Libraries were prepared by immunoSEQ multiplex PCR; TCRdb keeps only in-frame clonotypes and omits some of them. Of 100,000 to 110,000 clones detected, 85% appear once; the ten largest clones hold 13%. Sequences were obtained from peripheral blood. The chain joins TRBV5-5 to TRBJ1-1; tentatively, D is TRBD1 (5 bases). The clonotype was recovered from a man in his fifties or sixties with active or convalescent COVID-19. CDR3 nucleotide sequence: TGTGCCAGCACAGCGTGGGGCCTGAACACTGAAGCTTTCTTT. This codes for CASTAWGLNTEAFF.